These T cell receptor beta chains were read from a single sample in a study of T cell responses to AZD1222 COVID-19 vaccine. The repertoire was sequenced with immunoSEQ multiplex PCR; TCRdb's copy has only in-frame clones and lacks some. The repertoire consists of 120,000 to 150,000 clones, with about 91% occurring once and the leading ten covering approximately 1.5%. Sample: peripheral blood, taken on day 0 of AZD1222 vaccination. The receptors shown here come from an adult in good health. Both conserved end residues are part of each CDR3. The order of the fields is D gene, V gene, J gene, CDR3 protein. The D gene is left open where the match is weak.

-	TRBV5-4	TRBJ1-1	CASSLSGTNTEAFF
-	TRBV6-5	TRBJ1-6	CASRFRDNSPLHF
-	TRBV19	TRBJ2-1	CASSIGGPSGVEQFF
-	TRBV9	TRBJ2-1	CASSVGGVDNEQFF
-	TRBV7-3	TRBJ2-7	CASSLTGQDEQYF
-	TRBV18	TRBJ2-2	CASSPLTPNTGELFF
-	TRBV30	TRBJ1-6	CAWSPGLSPLHF
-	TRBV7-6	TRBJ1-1	CASSPRTATMNTEAFF
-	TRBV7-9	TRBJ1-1	CASSLHRQLNTEAFF
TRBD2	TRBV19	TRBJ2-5	CASTEGGPSETQYF
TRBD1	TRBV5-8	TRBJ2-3	CASSLLGQNPDTQYF
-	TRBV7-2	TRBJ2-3	CASTSYEQSTDTQYF
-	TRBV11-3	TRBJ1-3	CASSPRSDYSGNTIYF
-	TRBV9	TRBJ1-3	CASSVAHGTGNTIYF
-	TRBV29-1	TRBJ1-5	CSVGEGGQPQHF
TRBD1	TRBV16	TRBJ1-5	CASSQSAGGYQPQHF